These 27 T cell receptor beta chains were all obtained from the same sample, sequenced in a study of shared clonotypes between healthy human individuals. Using immunoSEQ multiplex PCR, the repertoire was profiled, and TCRdb retains in-frame clones only, with some absent. The sample has approximately 480,000 clones, 75% to 80% seen once. Sequencing was done on a sample of PBMCs. Receptor source: a woman aged 40 to 50 in good health. Some clones in this sample may be carry-over from other donors' samples.

V usage is TRBV9 and J usage is TRBJ1-1, with 8 bases matching TRBD1. The CDR3 is 14 amino acids. Per the germline V gene, CDR1 is SGDLS and CDR2 is YYNGEE. The ends lost 3 bases at V and 5 bases at J; junction bases unmatched: 6. The chain's CDR3 is CASSGRTGRTEAFF. The CDR3 bases are TGTGCCAGCAGCGGAAGGACAGGGCGGACTGAAGCTTTCTTT.

The chain carries TRBV5-1 and TRBJ2-5; D may be TRBD2 (6 bases). CDR1 is SGHRS and CDR2 is YFSETQ in the germline V gene. V lost 0 bases to trimming and J lost 11 bases, with 14 bases between them. The CDR3 has 13 amino acids. The CDR3 DNA follows: TGCGCCAGCAGCTTGGCCGGGACTGAAGAGCAGTACTTC. Amino acid sequence: CASSLAGTEEQYF.

The rearrangement uses TRBV2 and TRBJ2-7; D gene uncertain. Trimming took off 7 bases at V and 5 bases at J, with 24 bases between the two ends. Germline CDR1 reads SNHLY; CDR2 reads FYNNEI. The CDR3 consists of 16 residues. The CDR3 protein is CASIWLGLEPPNEQYF. CDR3 in DNA: TGTGCCAGCATTTGGCTGGGTCTAGAACCCCCCAACGAGCAGTACTTC.

The chain carries TRBV7-8 and TRBJ1-4, with D perhaps TRBD1 (6 bases). The germline V gene encodes CDR1 SGHVS and CDR2 FQNEAQ. The CDR3 has 14 residues. V was pared by 8 bases and J by 0 bases, with 10 bases between. DNA for the CDR3: TGTGCCAGCGGCAGGGGATCAACTAATGAAAAACTGTTTTTT. Its protein product is CASGRGSTNEKLFF.

This clone has at least ten counts. The chain has TRBV4-1 and TRBJ1-1; D is perhaps TRBD1 (5 bases). V lost 4 bases and J 10 bases, leaving 10 bases between the germline ends. Germline V gives CDR1 MGHRA, CDR2 YSYEKL. The CDR3 spans 11 residues. The CDR3 loop reads CASSPGGRAFF. CDR3 nucleotides: TGCGCCAGCAGCCCCGGGGGGAGAGCTTTCTTT.

The rearrangement uses TRBV9 and TRBJ2-1; no clear D. The length of the CDR3 is 14 residues. Trimming removed 2 bases from V and 8 bases from J, with 14 bases in between. Looked up from germline, CDR1 is SGDLS and CDR2 is YYNGEE. The CDR3 DNA reads as TGTGCCAGCAGCGTGGGTAGCTTTGGGGATGAGCAGTTCTTC. Translation gives CASSVGSFGDEQFF.

The V call is TRBV28, the J call TRBJ2-3; TRBD2 agrees at 9 bases. Germline loops: CDR1 MDHEN, CDR2 SYDVKM. V shed 9 bases and J 2 bases; nucleotides not matched to a gene: 9. The CDR3 runs to 15 residues. The CDR3 loop is CASYESGRTTDTQYF. The CDR3 region has the DNA TGTGCCAGTTATGAGAGCGGGAGGACCACAGATACGCAGTATTTT.

As to this clone: A far larger clone is a single base away, which makes a read error likely. The rearrangement uses TRBV30 and TRBJ2-5; D is possibly TRBD1 (6 bases). Germline lookup yields CDR1 GTSNPN and CDR2 SVGIG (reference sequence). This CDR3 is built from 14 residues. The CDR3 nucleotides are TGTGCCTGGAGCCGACAGGTTCGACAAGAGGCCCAGTACTTC. Protein: CAWSRQVRQEAQYF.

The rearrangement links TRBV19 to TRBJ2-1; no definite D call. Germline loops: CDR1 LNHDA, CDR2 SQIVND (reference sequence). The V gene lost 5 bases and the J gene lost 15 bases, with 17 bases spanning the gap. CDR3 length: 12 residues. The CDR3 reads CASSPSTTGLFF. The CDR3 coding sequence is TGTGCCAGTAGTCCATCTACGACTGGGCTGTTCTTC.

J is TRBJ1-5 and V is TRBV6-5; a weak D match, TRBD1 (6 bases). The CDR3 contains 14 residues. CDR1 is MNHEY and CDR2 is SVGAGI in the germline V gene. The germline V and J ends were trimmed by 5 bases and 3 bases, with 11 bases remaining between them. CDR3 loop: CASSLTGPNQPQHF. In DNA, the CDR3 is TGTGCCAGCAGTCTGACAGGCCCCAATCAGCCCCAGCATTTT.

This rearrangement joins TRBV5-5 to TRBJ2-7; 10 bases map to TRBD2. V dropped 7 bases and J dropped 1; count of bases not matched to a gene: 5. Germline CDR1 is SGHKS and CDR2 is YYEKEE (reference sequence). The CDR3 has 14 residues. For the CDR3, the DNA is TGTGCCAGCGGGCCTAGCGGGAGTTCCTACGAGCAGTACTTC. This codes for CASGPSGSSYEQYF.

V and J are TRBV18 and TRBJ2-7, with TRBD2 matching 10 bases. The V gene end was trimmed by 3 bases and the J gene end by 6 bases; junction bases not matched to a gene: 8. The CDR3 contains 15 residues. CDR1 and CDR2 (germline): KGHSH, LQKENI. CDR3 protein: CASSPPLAGAGEQYF. Written as DNA, the CDR3 is TGTGCCAGCTCACCTCCGCTAGCGGGGGCCGGCGAGCAGTACTTC.

The chain recombines TRBV6-1 with TRBJ2-2; D is unclear. The V gene's germline CDR1 is MNHNS and CDR2 SASEGT. V lost 0 bases, J lost 7 bases, and 9 bases lay in between. The CDR3 loop spans 14 amino acids. The CDR3 loop reads CASSEASGVGELFF. The CDR3 nucleotides read TGTGCCAGCAGTGAAGCGAGTGGGGTCGGGGAGCTGTTTTTT.

The chain carries TRBV27 and TRBJ1-2, with TRBD1 identical over 9 bases. CDR1 and CDR2 from the germline V gene are MNHEY and SMNVEV (reference sequence). The CDR3 length is 13 residues. Trimming cost V 2 bases and J 6 bases; bases outside gene matches: 1. The CDR3 region is CASSLGTGNGYTF. The CDR3 nucleotides are TGTGCCAGCAGTTTAGGGACAGGGAATGGCTACACCTTC.

This chain connects TRBV27 to TRBJ2-3; D might be TRBD1 (5 bases). Germline lookup yields CDR1 MNHEY and CDR2 SMNVEV (reference sequence). V was pared by 2 bases and J by 6 bases, with 9 bases between. The CDR3 loop spans 13 amino acids. The CDR3 bases are TGTGCCAGCAGTTTAGCAGGGCGGGATACGCAGTATTTT. Its protein is CASSLAGRDTQYF.

In the case of this clone: With a much larger clone just one base away, this may be a read error. The V call is TRBV11-2, the J call TRBJ2-2; TRBD2 agrees at 9 bases. With V trimmed by 5 bases and J by 1 base, 2 bases remained unmatched. This CDR3 is 15 amino acids long. The germline CDR1 and CDR2 sequences are SGHAT and FQNNGV. The CDR3 here is CASSVTSGNTGELFF. Here the CDR3 DNA reads TGTGCCAGCAGCGTGACTAGCGGGAACACCGGGGAGCTGTTTTTT.

V is TRBV21-1 and J is TRBJ2-2; the listed D gene, TRBD2, was not tested against the DNA. TRBV21-1 is labeled a pseudogene. CDR3 length: 20 residues. CDR3 in DNA: TGTGCCAGCAGCAAAGACGGGACTAGCGGGCAACCCCTGAACACCGGGGAGCTGTTTTTT. Translating it yields CASSKDGTSGQPLNTGELFF.

The chain carries TRBV18 and TRBJ2-7; 7 nucleotides align to TRBD1. The germline gives CDR1 KGHSH, CDR2 LQKENI. V dropped 5 bases and J dropped 7; count of bases not matched to a gene: 14. This CDR3 is built from 15 residues. CDR3 bases: TGTGCCAGCTCATCGAACAGGGGACGTACACGGGAGCAGTACTTC. Encoded protein: CASSSNRGRTREQYF.

In this sample, this clone turned up a few times. V is TRBV7-9 and J is TRBJ2-1; 8 nucleotides agree with TRBD2. J lost 1 base, V lost 5 bases, and 4 bases had no gene match. Germline-derived CDR1 and CDR2 are SEHNR and FQNEAQ (reference sequence). The CDR3 covers 15 residues. The CDR3 bases are TGTGCCAGCAGCCCCCGGGGGGGTTCCTACAATGAGCAGTTCTTC. Translated, it gives CASSPRGGSYNEQFF.

This clone occurred a few times. The V and J genes are TRBV7-9 and TRBJ1-1; TRBD1 might be the D (6 bases). The CDR3 is 15 residues long. V was trimmed by 4 bases and J by 0 bases, leaving 12 bases between them. Germline assignment: CDR1 SEHNR and CDR2 FQNEAQ (reference sequence). The CDR3 sequence is CASSSPGQMNTEAFF. The CDR3 DNA is TGTGCCAGCAGCTCCCCGGGACAAATGAACACTGAAGCTTTCTTT.

A remark on this clone: The same CDR3 also results from other DNA sequences found in this sample. The chain joins TRBV9 to TRBJ1-1; tentative D call: TRBD1 (5 bases). Germline assignment: CDR1 SGDLS and CDR2 YYNGEE. Trimming took 4 bases from V and 1 from J, leaving 8 bases between them. The CDR3 is 13 residues long. The CDR3 loop is CASSLQANTEAFF. The CDR3 DNA is TGTGCCAGCAGCTTACAGGCGAACACTGAAGCTTTCTTT.

J is TRBJ2-5 and V is TRBV5-8, with 8 bases that match TRBD1. V shed 4 bases and J 5 bases; nucleotides not matched to a gene: 10. This CDR3 has 15 residues. Germline V gene lookup returns CDR1 SGHTS and CDR2 YDEGEE. Written as DNA, the CDR3 is TGTGCCAGCAGCATTACCGGGACAGGCGGGGAGACCCAGTACTTC. Protein: CASSITGTGGETQYF.

The chain joins TRBV29-1 to TRBJ2-1; 7 bases fit TRBD2. V lost 4 bases and J lost 3; bases outside the gene matches: 9. CDR3 length: 15 amino acids. Germline V gene data show CDR1 as SQVTM and CDR2 as ANQGSEA. CDR3 sequence (DNA): TGCAGCGTTGGCCGGGCGGGAGCGGGCTACAATGAGCAGTTCTTC. Encoded protein: CSVGRAGAGYNEQFF.

V and J are TRBV5-6 and TRBJ2-1, with 12 bases matching TRBD1. Unmatched junction bases numbered 5, after V lost 3 bases and J lost 10 bases. Looked up from germline, CDR1 is SGHDT and CDR2 is YYEEEE. The CDR3 is 14 residues long. CDR3: CASSWGQGAREQFF. CDR3 nucleotides: TGTGCCAGCAGCTGGGGACAGGGGGCTCGGGAGCAGTTCTTC. Complete variable domain (other parts from reference TRBV5-6 and TRBJ2-1): DAGVTQSPTHLIKTRGQQVTLRCSPKSGHDTVSWYQQALGQGPQFIFQYYEEEERQRGNFPDRFSGHQFPNYSSELNVNALLLGDSALYLCASSWGQGAREQFFGPGTRLTVL.

V usage is TRBV7-3 and J usage is TRBJ2-1; unclear D gene. The V end was cut by 2 bases, the J end by 10 bases, with 12 bases between. CDR1 SGHTA and CDR2 FQGTGA come from the germline V gene. This CDR3 contains 13 residues. CDR3 protein: CASSLGVGGEQFF. The CDR3 DNA sequence: TGTGCCAGCAGCTTAGGCGTTGGCGGCGAGCAGTTCTTC.

Only a few counts were recorded for this clone. The chain joins TRBV25-1 to TRBJ2-5, with 10 positions matching TRBD2. The closer fit of TRBJ2-7 to the DNA end suggests the J call may be wrong. CDR1 is MGHDK, CDR2 SYGVNS, per germline. The CDR3 consists of 16 residues. CDR3 coding DNA: TGTGCCAGCAGTCCTAGCGGGAGCCGATCACGGGGCGAGCAGTACTTC. Its translation: CASSPSGSRSRGEQYF.

V gene TRBV5-6 combines with J gene TRBJ1-2; weak D call: TRBD1 (5 bases). Germline V gene sequence: CDR1 SGHDT, CDR2 YYEEEE. Trimming shortened V by 6 bases and J by 4 bases, and 16 bases separated the two germline ends. The CDR3 runs to 14 residues. The DNA for the CDR3 is TGTGCCAGCACCCTGGCCGGGGCCGGCTATGGCTACACCTTC. It yields the protein CASTLAGAGYGYTF. Looking up the rest from reference TRBV5-6 and TRBJ1-2 gives the full variable domain: DAGVTQSPTHLIKTRGQQVTLRCSPKSGHDTVSWYQQALGQGPQFIFQYYEEEERQRGNFPDRFSGHQFPNYSSELNVNALLLGDSALYLCASTLAGAGYGYTFGSGTRLTVV.